The 16 T cell receptor beta chains reported below all come from one sample, sequenced in a study of blood T cell repertoires in COVID-19. Produced via immunoSEQ multiplex PCR; TCRdb's table is partial and in-frame only. Of more than 200,000 clones in the sample, approximately 81% were seen once. Sequenced: peripheral blood. These receptor sequences come from a man in his sixties with acute or convalescent COVID-19.

The chain uses TRBV10-2 and TRBJ2-2; 11 nucleotides line up with TRBD2. CDR1 is WSHSY, CDR2 SAAADI, per germline. The CDR3 is made up of 15 amino acids. With V trimmed by 5 bases and J by 1 base, 0 bases remained unmatched. The chain's CDR3 is CASSLAGGNTGELFF. CDR3 DNA: TGCGCCAGCAGTCTAGCGGGGGGGAACACCGGGGAGCTGTTTTTT.

The gene calls are TRBV6-6 and TRBJ2-3; D gene uncertain. V lost 1 base and J lost 9, with 17 bases in between. The CDR3 is 15 amino acids. CDR1 is MNHNY and CDR2 is SVGAGI in the germline V gene (reference sequence). The CDR3 spells CASSYYTGGSVTQYF. The CDR3 coding sequence is TGTGCCAGCAGTTACTACACGGGTGGATCAGTCACGCAGTATTTT.

The CDR3 nucleotides read TGTGCCAGCAGCTCCCAGGGGGTCCGGAACACCGGGGAGCTGTTTTTT. Protein sequence: CASSSQGVRNTGELFF. This chain connects TRBV3-1 (or the pseudogene TRBV3-2) to TRBJ2-2, with 7 bases lining up with TRBD1. Germline V lookup: CDR1 LGHDT, CDR2 YNNKEL (reference sequence). V shed 5 bases, J shed 1 base, and the junction held 7 bases outside the gene matches. This CDR3 has 16 amino acids.

The chain employs TRBV18 and TRBJ2-1; TRBD1 agrees at 7 bases. Germline trimming cut 2 bases from V and 5 bases from J; bases unmatched to any gene: 6. The CDR3 loop spans 15 amino acids. Germline lookup yields CDR1 KGHSH and CDR2 LQKENI. CDR3 bases: TGTGCCAGCTCACCATCACAGGGGATAAACAATGAGCAGTTCTTC. Translation: CASSPSQGINNEQFF.

V usage is TRBV19 and J usage is TRBJ2-2, with 7 bases identical to TRBD1. The V segment lost 5 bases and the J segment 1 base; nucleotides outside the gene matches: 10. The CDR3 runs 17 residues. CDR1 and CDR2 (germline): LNHDA, SQIVND (reference sequence). CDR3 amino acids: CASSSRQGRGNTGELFF. CDR3 DNA: TGTGCCAGTAGTTCTAGACAGGGACGGGGGAACACCGGGGAGCTGTTTTTT.

This sequence joins TRBV7-9 and TRBJ1-2; the D is unclear. V gave up 5 bases and J gave up 6 bases, with 16 bases separating them. The CDR3 is made up of 14 amino acids. The V gene's germline CDR1 is SEHNR and CDR2 FQNEAQ (reference sequence). CDR3 residues: CASSPRGGNNGYTF. Here the CDR3 DNA reads TGTGCCAGCAGCCCCCGAGGAGGGAATAATGGCTACACCTTC.

The J gene is TRBJ2-7, the V gene TRBV4-1; 9 bases line up with TRBD1. This CDR3 has 16 amino acids. After removal of 3 bases from V and 6 bases from J, the junction contained 12 bases not matched to a gene. Germline V lookup: CDR1 MGHRA, CDR2 YSYEKL. The DNA of the CDR3 is TGCGCCAGCAGCCATCCCCCGGGACAGGGTCTGGGCGAGCAGTACTTC. Protein: CASSHPPGQGLGEQYF.

V and J are TRBV2 and TRBJ2-7; 9 nucleotides align to TRBD1. V shed 5 bases and J 3 bases; nucleotides not matched to a gene: 8. The germline CDR1 and CDR2 sequences are SNHLY and FYNNEI. This CDR3 has 15 residues. CDR3: CASSRTRDRDYEQYF. As DNA, the CDR3 is TGTGCCAGCAGTCGAACCCGGGACAGGGACTACGAGCAGTACTTC.

This clone occurred a few times. The genes are TRBV19 and TRBJ2-1; 11 bases align to TRBD2. The CDR3 runs 16 residues. The V segment lost 5 bases and the J segment 6 bases; nucleotides outside the gene matches: 9. In germline, CDR1 is LNHDA, CDR2 SQIVND (reference sequence). CDR3 protein: CASSSPGLAAFNEQFF. The CDR3 DNA sequence: TGTGCCAGTAGTTCTCCGGGACTAGCGGCATTCAATGAGCAGTTCTTC.

The chain is built from TRBV19 and TRBJ1-5, with 7 bases matching TRBD1. The trim removed 7 bases at V and 4 bases at J, leaving 4 bases unmatched. The CDR3 sequence is 13 residues long. Germline assignment: CDR1 LNHDA and CDR2 SQIVND (reference sequence). CDR3 sequence (DNA): TGTGCCAGTAAGACAGGGAATAATCAGCCCCAGCATTTT. This codes for CASKTGNNQPQHF.

The chain is built from TRBV5-4 and TRBJ1-1, with 10 bases aligning to TRBD1. The length of the CDR3 is 14 residues. V lost 5 bases to trimming and J lost 5 bases; unmatched junction nucleotides: 6. CDR1 is SGHNT and CDR2 is YYREEE in the germline V gene (reference sequence). The CDR3 DNA reads as TGTGCCAGCAGTTCCGGGACAGGGGTAACTGAAGCTTTCTTT. Translated: CASSSGTGVTEAFF.

V is TRBV5-4 and J is TRBJ1-2; 9 nucleotides align to TRBD1. V trimming: 0 bases; J trimming: 4 bases; junction bases outside the gene matches: 7. The CDR3 length is 16 residues. Germline assignment: CDR1 SGHNT and CDR2 YYREEE (reference sequence). The CDR3 DNA reads TGTGCCAGCAGCTTGGTACAGGGGGCTACGGGCTATGGCTACACCTTC. This sequence encodes CASSLVQGATGYGYTF.

V is TRBV27 and J is TRBJ2-1; possibly TRBD2 for D (5 bases). Deletions cut 2 bases from V and 0 bases from J, with 14 bases between. CDR3 length equals 17 residues. CDR1 and CDR2 (germline): MNHEY, SMNVEV (reference sequence). In DNA form, the CDR3 reads TGTGCCAGCAGTTTAAGCGGCAGGACCCGCTCCTACAATGAGCAGTTCTTC. It yields the protein CASSLSGRTRSYNEQFF.

This chain uses TRBV19 with TRBJ2-5, with D tentatively TRBD1 (5 bases). V shed 9 bases and J shed 2 bases, with 13 bases lying between them. This CDR3 spans 13 amino acids. Germline V gene lookup returns CDR1 LNHDA and CDR2 SQIVND (reference sequence). CDR3 DNA: TGTGCCAGCTCACAGGTTCTACAAGAGACCCAGTACTTC. Encoded protein: CASSQVLQETQYF.

This clone has a single count. The chain has TRBV4-2 and TRBJ2-1; 10 positions agree with TRBD2. From germline, CDR1 is LGHNA and CDR2 YNFKEQ. V shed 1 base, J shed 5 bases, and the junction held 5 bases outside the gene matches. The CDR3 totals 16 residues. The CDR3, as DNA: TGTGCCAGCAGCCAAGGCCGGACTAGCGGTCACAATGAGCAGTTCTTC. This gives the protein CASSQGRTSGHNEQFF.

This clone was counted a few times. The chain has TRBV6-5 and TRBJ1-2, with D unresolved. This CDR3 has 16 residues. Germline loops: CDR1 MNHEY, CDR2 SVGAGI. Trimming shortened V by 2 bases and J by 4 bases, and 17 bases separated the two germline ends. DNA for the CDR3: TGTGCCAGCAGTTACACCGGACTCCCGAGGACCTATGGCTACACCTTC. Encoded protein: CASSYTGLPRTYGYTF.